This T cell receptor (beta chain) is drawn from a study of molecular identifiers for immune sequencing clone quantification. Findings and limits, study-wide: Clones exceeding 20 RNA copies carried over 99% of effector molecules but under 1% of naive-cell molecules. The study reportedly detected spiked Jurkat TCR RNA from one cell among over 950,000 naive cells.

This clonotype was detected a few times. Its antigen remains unknown. TCRdb redid the calling of the PCR reads with MiXCR, one entry per CDR3 protein. The sample has hundreds of thousands of distinct CDR3 sequences; 24% are singletons. The CDR3 totals 15 residues. The V gene's germline CDR1 is MNHEY and CDR2 SMNVEV (reference sequence). V was pared by 2 bases and J by 6 bases, with 17 bases between. Sequencing input: naive CD8+ T cells from blood, with Jurkat cell RNA spiked in. Indicated subset: FACS-sorted CD8+CD4-CCR7+CD45RA+ naive T cells. The receptor was isolated from a human donor in good health. Some libraries in this study had Jurkat cell RNA spiked in. The chain combines TRBV27 with TRBJ2-7, with a possible D match to TRBD1 (6 bases). In DNA form, the CDR3 reads TGTGCCAGCAGTTTAGGACAGAGAGGGTTTTCCGAGCAGTACTTC. Translation gives CASSLGQRGFSEQYF.